The rows below give T cell receptor beta chains drawn from one sample of a study of monozygotic twins with inflammatory bowel disease. No DNA is given; TCRdb re-called the 5' RACE reads and lists each CDR3 protein once. The table for this sample gives under 150,000 distinct CDR3 sequences. Source material: blood. Receptors originate from a human donor with ulcerative colitis or Crohn's disease, or a healthy co-twin of an affected twin (not recorded which). Both conserved end residues are part of each CDR3. Fields, in order: V gene, J gene, CDR3 protein.

>TRBV20-1|TRBJ2-3
CSARLLQGADTQYF
>TRBV5-1|TRBJ2-2
CASSLESVANTGELFF
>TRBV5-1|TRBJ2-5
CASSLGGQEFNVRYF
>TRBV20-1|TRBJ2-2
CSARDYWTTSNTGELFF
>TRBV6-2/TRBV6-3|TRBJ1-1
CASSRVRDTWMNTEAFF
>TRBV20-1|TRBJ2-1
CSARQGEKQFF
>TRBV5-1|TRBJ2-1
CASSLDMGGTYNEQFF
>TRBV7-3|TRBJ2-2
CASSPHTGELFF
>TRBV6-2/TRBV6-3|TRBJ2-1
CASSYVASSGGAWNEQFF
>TRBV2|TRBJ2-1
CASSEGQGEYNEQFF
>TRBV20-1|TRBJ2-7
CSASVRQVIPYEQYF
>TRBV5-1|TRBJ2-1
CASRRDPSSYNEQFF
>TRBV20-1|TRBJ2-3
CSARGQPGLATSTDTQYF
>TRBV4-2|TRBJ2-1
CASSQTDNEQFF
>TRBV7-9|TRBJ2-7
CARSLAGAPYEQYF
>TRBV27|TRBJ2-3
CASSRRDLSTDTQYF
>TRBV11-2|TRBJ2-1
CASSFYPEQFF
>TRBV7-9|TRBJ1-1
CASSSQVPEAFF
>TRBV7-2|TRBJ1-5
CASSLDSGPKYQPQHF
>TRBV5-1|TRBJ1-2
CASSLSGQKNGYTF
>TRBV4-3|TRBJ2-7
CASSQERDQGRGDYEQYF
>TRBV29-1|TRBJ1-1
CSVERQGTTEAFF
>TRBV20-1|TRBJ2-7
CSARPTGGYEQYF
>TRBV7-3|TRBJ2-1
CASSLGLAGNNEQFF
>TRBV29-1|TRBJ2-1
CSVDGYNEQFF
>TRBV5-4|TRBJ2-7
CASSWGTGGPYEQYF
>TRBV20-1|TRBJ2-2
CSAAGPPLGELFF
>TRBV19|TRBJ1-5
CASSIRQGHQPQHF
>TRBV7-8|TRBJ1-5
CASSRRLGQPQHF
>TRBV5-1|TRBJ1-1
CASSLGQDGGEAFF
>TRBV7-9|TRBJ2-7
CASSLTLVGYEQYF
>TRBV12-5|TRBJ2-1
CASGLTGTGLQFF
>TRBV25-1|TRBJ2-3
CASSDHLTGIGQYF
>TRBV6-1|TRBJ2-7
CASSEWDGSSYEQYF
>TRBV5-6|TRBJ1-6
CASSLQGSYNSPLHF
>TRBV5-1|TRBJ2-4
CASSYARVQAKNIQYF
>TRBV28|TRBJ2-1
CASSLLTSRWQFF
>TRBV7-2|TRBJ1-1
CASSLTGMTEAFF
>TRBV24-1|TRBJ2-1
CATSAGYNEQFF
>TRBV7-2|TRBJ2-2
CASRLSGGAGELFF
>TRBV4-2|TRBJ2-4
CASSQDDKPKNIQYF
>TRBV7-9|TRBJ1-5
CASSKGQGRNQPQHF
>TRBV7-3|TRBJ2-5
CASSLQGTGGETQYF